This T cell receptor (beta chain) was recovered during a study of T cell responses to AZD1222 COVID-19 vaccine. Study at large: Pooled together were second doses at about 4 or about 12 weeks.

TCRdb's table, derived via immunoSEQ multiplex PCR, lists solely in-frame clones and lacks some. Of about 170,000 clones listed, 80% to 95% are singletons. Study observations and caveats: Baseline testing showed seropositivity in only a handful of AZD1222 recipients. Spike-specific TCR breadth and depth grew following two AZD1222 doses. In the spike-specific TCR repertoire, nearly half reportedly target unmutated variant regions.

Concerning this clone: Its antigen remains unidentified.

V lost 6 bases and J lost 2, with 7 bases in between. The CDR3 is 11 residues long. Germline assignment: CDR1 SQVTM and CDR2 ANQGSEA. The J gene is TRBJ1-1, the V gene TRBV29-1; D call uncertain. The sample was peripheral blood, taken on day 0 of AZD1222 vaccination. This receptor was identified in an adult in good health. The CDR3 is CSVGINTEAFF. CDR3 nucleotide sequence: TGCAGCGTGGGAATCAACACTGAAGCTTTCTTT.